Shown below are 9 T cell receptor beta chains from a single sample sequenced in a study of technical replicates of blood from a few donors. Using immunoSEQ multiplex PCR, the repertoire was profiled, and TCRdb retains in-frame clones only, with some absent. The sample yields about 74,000 clones, approximately 95% seen once. Sequenced material: T cells isolated from PBMCs. The origin of the receptors is a human donor in good health.

The V gene is TRBV4-1, the J gene TRBJ1-2; D might be TRBD1 (6 bases). With 0 bases removed from V and 5 bases from J, the gap between germline ends came to 16 bases. This CDR3 is built from 16 residues. The V gene's germline CDR1 is MGHRA and CDR2 YSYEKL. In DNA, the CDR3 is TGCGCCAGCAGCCAAGAAATCCCCAGGGGAAGTTATGGCTACACCTTC. As protein: CASSQEIPRGSYGYTF.

The rearrangement joins TRBV18 to TRBJ1-5; weak D call: TRBD1 (5 bases). This CDR3 region has 13 residues. Germline assignment: CDR1 KGHSH and CDR2 LQKENI. V dropped 1 base and J dropped 8 bases, with 9 bases sitting between them. CDR3 sequence (DNA): TGTGCCAGCTCACCACGTGGGGCCGAGCCCCAGCATTTT. This gives the protein CASSPRGAEPQHF.

The CDR3 reads CASSQRVRGNEKLFF. The CDR3 region has the DNA TGCGCCAGCAGCCAACGGGTCAGGGGGAATGAAAAACTGTTTTTT. The chain is built from TRBV4-1 and TRBJ1-4; 7 positions match TRBD1. In germline, CDR1 is MGHRA, CDR2 YSYEKL. V trimming: 2 bases; J trimming: 5 bases; junction bases outside the gene matches: 5. The CDR3 is 15 residues long.

In this sample, this clone turned up a few times. The chain links TRBV27 to TRBJ1-5; TRBD1 is a possible D gene (6 bases). Per the germline V gene, CDR1 is MNHEY and CDR2 is SMNVEV (reference sequence). This CDR3 is built from 14 residues. Trimming cost V 5 bases and J 2 bases, with 10 bases left between them. CDR3 residues: CASSIQGGNQPQHF. In DNA form, the CDR3 reads TGTGCCAGCAGTATACAGGGAGGCAATCAGCCCCAGCATTTT.

This chain uses TRBV27 with TRBJ2-5; possibly TRBD2 for D (6 bases). Germline CDR1 MNHEY, CDR2 SMNVEV (reference sequence). Trimming cost V 4 bases and J 3 bases, with 15 bases left between them. CDR3 length: 15 amino acids. CDR3: CASSWSGTLKETQYF. In DNA form, the CDR3 reads TGTGCCAGCAGTTGGTCCGGGACTCTGAAAGAGACCCAGTACTTC.

The V call is TRBV6-5, the J call TRBJ2-1; D remains ambiguous. The V and J ends lost 0 bases and 4 bases respectively, with 10 bases between them. The CDR3 length is 15 residues. CDR1 MNHEY and CDR2 SVGAGI come from the germline V gene. In DNA, the CDR3 is TGTGCCAGCAGTTACTCGAGGCTAGAATACAATGAGCAGTTCTTC. Protein product: CASSYSRLEYNEQFF.

The chain joins TRBV6-6 to TRBJ1-1, with a tentative D call TRBD1 (6 bases). The CDR3 runs 15 residues. From germline, CDR1 is MNHNY and CDR2 SVGAGI (reference sequence). V lost 4 bases, J lost 1 base, and 13 bases lay in between. The chain's CDR3 is CASSSTGSKNTEAFF. CDR3 nucleotide sequence: TGTGCCAGCAGTTCAACAGGGAGCAAGAACACTGAAGCTTTCTTT.

Only a few counts were recorded for this clone. This chain connects TRBV6-1 to TRBJ1-2; 8 bases are a match to TRBD1. From germline, CDR1 is MNHNS and CDR2 SASEGT. The CDR3 contains 15 residues. V lost 3 bases and J lost 8; bases outside the gene matches: 11. Here the CDR3 DNA reads TGTGCCAGCAGTGACTTGGGTCAGGGGGCCCGCGGCTACACCTTC. It yields the protein CASSDLGQGARGYTF.

This rearrangement joins TRBV25-1 to TRBJ2-1, with D possibly being TRBD1 (7 bases). Between the trimmed V and J ends, which lost 8 bases and 1 base, there was a span of 15 bases. This CDR3 has 15 amino acids. Germline V lookup: CDR1 MGHDK, CDR2 SYGVNS. This CDR3 reads CASARGASSYNEQFF. The CDR3 region has the DNA TGTGCCAGCGCCAGGGGGGCTTCTTCCTACAATGAGCAGTTCTTC.